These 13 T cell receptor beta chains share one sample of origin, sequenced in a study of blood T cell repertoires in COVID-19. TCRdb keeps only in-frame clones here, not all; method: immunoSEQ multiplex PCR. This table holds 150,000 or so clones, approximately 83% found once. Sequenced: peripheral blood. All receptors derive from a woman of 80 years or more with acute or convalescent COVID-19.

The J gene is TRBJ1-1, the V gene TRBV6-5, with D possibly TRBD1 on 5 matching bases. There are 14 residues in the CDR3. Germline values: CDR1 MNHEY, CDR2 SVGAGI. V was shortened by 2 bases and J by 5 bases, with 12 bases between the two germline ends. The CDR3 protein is CASSYARVGTEAFF. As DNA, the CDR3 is TGTGCCAGCAGTTACGCCAGGGTGGGTACTGAAGCTTTCTTT.

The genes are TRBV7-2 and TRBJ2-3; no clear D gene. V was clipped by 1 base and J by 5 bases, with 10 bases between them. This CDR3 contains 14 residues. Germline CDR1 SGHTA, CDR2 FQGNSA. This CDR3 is CASSLDPGVDTQYF. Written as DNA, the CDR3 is TGTGCCAGCAGCTTAGACCCCGGAGTAGATACGCAGTATTTT.

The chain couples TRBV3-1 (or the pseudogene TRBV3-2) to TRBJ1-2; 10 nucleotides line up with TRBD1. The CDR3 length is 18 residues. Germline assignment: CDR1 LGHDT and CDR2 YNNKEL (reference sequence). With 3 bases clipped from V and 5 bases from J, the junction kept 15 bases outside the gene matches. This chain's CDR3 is CASSHLGQGSFRIYGYTF. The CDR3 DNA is TGTGCCAGCAGCCACCTGGGACAGGGGTCCTTCAGAATTTATGGCTACACCTTC.

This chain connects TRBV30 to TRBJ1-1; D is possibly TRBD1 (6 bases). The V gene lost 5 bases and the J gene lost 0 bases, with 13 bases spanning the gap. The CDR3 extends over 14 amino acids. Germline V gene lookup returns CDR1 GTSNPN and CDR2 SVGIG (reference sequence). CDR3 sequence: CAWVIRGMNTEAFF. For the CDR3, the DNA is TGTGCCTGGGTCATCAGGGGCATGAACACTGAAGCTTTCTTT.

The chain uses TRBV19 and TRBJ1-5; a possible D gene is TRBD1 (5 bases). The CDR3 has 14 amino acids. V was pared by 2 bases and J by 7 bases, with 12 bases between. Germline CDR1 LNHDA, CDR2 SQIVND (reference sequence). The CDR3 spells CASSIRRGDQPQHF. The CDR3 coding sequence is TGTGCCAGTAGTATAAGGCGGGGCGACCAGCCCCAGCATTTT.

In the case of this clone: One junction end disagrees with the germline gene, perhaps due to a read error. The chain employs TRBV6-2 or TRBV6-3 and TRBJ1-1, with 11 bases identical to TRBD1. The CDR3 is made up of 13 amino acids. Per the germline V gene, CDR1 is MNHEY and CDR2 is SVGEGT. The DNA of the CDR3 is TGTGCCAGCAGCCGTGGACAGGGGGCTGACGCTTTCTTT. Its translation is CASSRGQGADAFF.

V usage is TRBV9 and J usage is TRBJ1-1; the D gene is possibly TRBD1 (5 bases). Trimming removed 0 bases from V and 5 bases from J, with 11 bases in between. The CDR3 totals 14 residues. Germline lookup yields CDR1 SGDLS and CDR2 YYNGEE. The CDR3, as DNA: TGTGCCAGCAGCGTAGAGGGCAGGGTGACTGAAGCTTTCTTT. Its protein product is CASSVEGRVTEAFF.

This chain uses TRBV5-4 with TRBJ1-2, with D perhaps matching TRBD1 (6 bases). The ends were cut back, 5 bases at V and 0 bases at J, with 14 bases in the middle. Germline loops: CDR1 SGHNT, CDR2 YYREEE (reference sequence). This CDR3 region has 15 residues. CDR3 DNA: TGTGCCAGCAGTTTCGACAGGACTTCTAACTATGGCTACACCTTC. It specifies CASSFDRTSNYGYTF.

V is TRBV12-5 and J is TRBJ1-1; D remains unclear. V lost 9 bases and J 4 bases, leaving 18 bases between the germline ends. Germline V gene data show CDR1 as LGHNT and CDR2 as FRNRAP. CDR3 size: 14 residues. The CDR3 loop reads CASLPGGFGTEAFF. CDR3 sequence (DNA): TGTGCTAGCTTACCCGGAGGATTTGGCACTGAAGCTTTCTTT.

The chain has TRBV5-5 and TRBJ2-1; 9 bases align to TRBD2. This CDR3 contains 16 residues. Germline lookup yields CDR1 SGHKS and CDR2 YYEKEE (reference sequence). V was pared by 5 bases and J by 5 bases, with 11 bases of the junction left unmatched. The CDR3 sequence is CASRSSGGTLNNEQFF. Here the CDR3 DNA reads TGTGCCAGCAGGTCAAGCGGGGGGACGCTGAACAATGAGCAGTTCTTC.

The CDR3 region is CASSQARDSGNTIYF. In DNA, the CDR3 is TGTGCCAGCAGCCAAGCCCGGGACTCTGGAAACACCATATATTTT. The chain carries TRBV3-1 (or the pseudogene TRBV3-2) and TRBJ1-3; the D is unclear. Germline-derived CDR1 and CDR2 are LGHDT and YNNKEL (reference sequence). Trimming shortened V by 1 base and J by 0 bases, and 7 bases separated the two germline ends. CDR3 length: 15 residues.

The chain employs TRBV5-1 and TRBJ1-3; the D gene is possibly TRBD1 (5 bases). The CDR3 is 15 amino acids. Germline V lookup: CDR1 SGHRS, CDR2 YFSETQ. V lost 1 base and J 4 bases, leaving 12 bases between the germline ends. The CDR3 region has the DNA TGCGCCAGCAGCTTGTATGGGGGAGGAGGAAACACCATATATTTT. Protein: CASSLYGGGGNTIYF.

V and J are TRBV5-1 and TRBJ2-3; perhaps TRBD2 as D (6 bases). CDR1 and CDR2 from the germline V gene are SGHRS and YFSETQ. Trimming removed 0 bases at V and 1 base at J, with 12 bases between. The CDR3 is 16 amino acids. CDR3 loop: CASSLGISGRTDTQYF. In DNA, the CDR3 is TGCGCCAGCAGCTTGGGGATTAGCGGACGCACAGATACGCAGTATTTT.